The 25 T cell receptor beta chains presented below share a single source sample, sequenced in a study of cytomegalovirus exposure and HLA in healthy donors. The study ran its PCR with 60 Vbeta and 13 Jbeta primers. The data were produced by immunoSEQ multiplex PCR, yet TCRdb's version contains in-frame clones alone and is incomplete. The repertoire holds around 200,000 clones, with roughly 87% as singletons. Sequenced: PBMCs. These receptors were obtained from a man aged 45 to 65 in good health and CMV-seronegative.

The CDR3 protein is CASSRGGRGGGYTF. In DNA form, the CDR3 reads TGCGCCAGCAGTCGGGGGGGCCGGGGGGGTGGCTACACCTTC. The genes are TRBV23-1 and TRBJ1-2, with TRBD1 as a possible D gene (6 bases). Being an ORF, TRBV23-1 has a function that is uncertain. There are 14 residues in the CDR3. Trimming cost V 4 bases and J 7 bases, with 16 bases left between them.

This clone appeared a few times. This sequence joins TRBV5-5 and TRBJ2-7; D gene ambiguous. Looked up from germline, CDR1 is SGHKS and CDR2 is YYEKEE (reference sequence). Trimming took off 4 bases at V and 3 bases at J, with 8 bases between the two ends. This CDR3 is built from 12 residues. The CDR3 here is CASSRVNYEQYF. In DNA form, the CDR3 reads TGTGCCAGCAGCCGGGTTAACTACGAGCAGTACTTC. The full variable domain, in which reference TRBV5-5 and TRBJ2-7 provide the parts outside the CDR3, is DAGVTQSPTHLIKTRGQQVTLRCSPISGHKSVSWYQQVLGQGPQFIFQYYEKEERGRGNFPDRFSARQFPNYSSELNVNALLLGDSALYLCASSRVNYEQYFGPGTRLTVT.

The gene calls are TRBV5-1 and TRBJ1-1; D is ambiguous. Germline loops: CDR1 SGHRS, CDR2 YFSETQ. V was clipped by 5 bases and J by 0 bases, with 8 bases between them. The CDR3 runs to 13 residues. The CDR3 DNA reads as TGCGCCAGCAGTTTTCAGGTGAACACTGAAGCTTTCTTT. Protein product: CASSFQVNTEAFF.

V usage is TRBV6-5 and J usage is TRBJ2-2; a weak D match, TRBD1 (6 bases). The CDR3 is 13 residues long. V was clipped by 7 bases and J by 6 bases, with 12 bases between them. Germline V gives CDR1 MNHEY, CDR2 SVGAGI. CDR3 sequence reads: CASNQQGSGELFF. Written as DNA, the CDR3 is TGTGCCAGCAATCAACAGGGCTCCGGGGAGCTGTTTTTT.

This clone has only a few counts. This chain links TRBV6-1 with TRBJ1-4; 9 positions agree with TRBD1. CDR1 is MNHNS and CDR2 is SASEGT in the germline V gene. Trimming took 3 bases from V and 3 from J; bases not matched to a gene: 5. There are 16 residues in the CDR3. CDR3 bases: TGTGCCAGCAGTGATTACAGGGGGCGATCTAATGAAAAACTGTTTTTT. Amino acids: CASSDYRGRSNEKLFF.

This clone was observed once. This chain links TRBV10-1 with TRBJ2-7, with 8 nucleotides matching TRBD2. Losses at the gene ends were 8 bases for V and 7 bases for J; bases not matched to a gene: 7. The CDR3 totals 12 residues. Germline V lookup: CDR1 WNHNN, CDR2 SYGVQD (reference sequence). The CDR3 loop reads CASRQLAGEQYF. The CDR3 DNA is TGCGCCAGCCGTCAGCTAGCGGGTGAGCAGTACTTC.

This clone was observed once. This chain uses TRBV2 with TRBJ2-1; 10 nucleotides match TRBD2. CDR1 is SNHLY and CDR2 is FYNNEI in the germline V gene. After removal of 7 bases from V and 13 bases from J, the junction contained 10 bases not matched to a gene. The CDR3 consists of 13 residues. Here the CDR3 DNA reads TGTGCCAGCACGAGCGGGAGGGGTCGAATTCAGTTCTTC. This encodes CASTSGRGRIQFF.

The chain links TRBV7-6 to TRBJ2-7, with 8 bases lining up with TRBD2. The CDR3 is 14 amino acids. With V trimmed by 5 bases and J by 4 bases, 7 bases remained unmatched. Germline V gene lookup returns CDR1 SGHVS and CDR2 FNYEAQ. CDR3 nucleotides: TGTGCCAGCAGCCCTCTAGCGGGCGTATACGAGCAGTACTTC. Translation gives CASSPLAGVYEQYF.

V gene TRBV7-3 combines with J gene TRBJ2-5, with 7 bases that match TRBD2. V dropped 5 bases and J dropped 2; count of bases not matched to a gene: 8. This CDR3 is built from 15 residues. From germline, CDR1 is SGHTA and CDR2 FQGTGA. CDR3 region: CASSNQAGTQETQYF. The CDR3, as DNA: TGTGCCAGCAGCAACCAAGCGGGAACGCAAGAGACCCAGTACTTC. The complete variable domain, with remaining parts taken from reference TRBV7-3 and TRBJ2-5, reads GAGVSQTPSNKVTEKGKYVELRCDPISGHTALYWYRQSLGQGPEFLIYFQGTGAADDSGLPNDRFFAVRPEGSVSTLKIQRTERGDSAVYLCASSNQAGTQETQYFGPGTRLLVL.

V usage is TRBV2 and J usage is TRBJ1-1; D perhaps matches TRBD1 (6 bases). Trimming left V 5 bases short and J 5 bases short, with 18 bases between. This CDR3 region has 15 residues. Germline V gene sequence: CDR1 SNHLY, CDR2 FYNNEI. The chain's CDR3 is CASSRDRGGKTEAFF. The CDR3 DNA sequence: TGTGCCAGCAGTCGGGATAGGGGGGGTAAGACTGAAGCTTTCTTT.

This clone has just a few counts. The chain carries TRBV7-2 and TRBJ2-1; 9 nucleotides align to TRBD2. Trimming at V came to 6 bases and at J to 4 bases, leaving 7 bases not matched to a gene. The germline CDR1 and CDR2 sequences are SGHTA and FQGNSA. The CDR3 is 15 residues long. The CDR3 reads CASRPGTSSYNEQFF. The CDR3 region has the DNA TGTGCCAGCAGACCCGGGACTAGCTCATACAATGAGCAGTTCTTC.

The gene calls are TRBV7-9 and TRBJ1-1; no firm D call. CDR1 SEHNR and CDR2 FQNEAQ come from the germline V gene (reference sequence). V gave up 4 bases and J gave up 3 bases, with 9 bases separating them. This CDR3 has 13 residues. CDR3 DNA sequence: TGTGCCAGCAGCTATGCGGGATACACTGAAGCTTTCTTT. Protein sequence: CASSYAGYTEAFF. The whole variable domain, filled in from reference TRBV7-9 and TRBJ1-1, reads DTGVSQNPRHKITKRGQNVTFRCDPISEHNRLYWYRQTLGQGPEFLTYFQNEAQLEKSRLLSDRFSAERPKGSFSTLEIQRTEQGDSAMYLCASSYAGYTEAFFGQGTRLTVV.

This chain connects TRBV11-2 to TRBJ2-5; 8 nucleotides align to TRBD1. Germline assignment: CDR1 SGHAT and CDR2 FQNNGV. The CDR3 spans 15 residues. With 3 bases clipped from V and 2 bases from J, the junction kept 5 bases outside the gene matches. CDR3 in amino acids: CASSFNRGSQETQYF. DNA of the CDR3: TGTGCCAGCAGCTTCAACAGGGGGAGTCAAGAGACCCAGTACTTC. The entire variable domain, with the rest obtained from reference TRBV11-2 and TRBJ2-5, is as follows: EAGVAQSPRYKIIEKRQSVAFWCNPISGHATLYWYQQILGQGPKLLIQFQNNGVVDDSQLPKDRFSAERLKGVDSTLKIQPAKLEDSAVYLCASSFNRGSQETQYFGPGTRLLVL.

The gene calls are TRBV6-1 and TRBJ1-2, with 7 nucleotides matching TRBD1. V was pared by 5 bases and J by 2 bases, with 2 bases of the junction left unmatched. CDR1 and CDR2 from the germline V gene are MNHNS and SASEGT. The CDR3 is 13 amino acids. The DNA for the CDR3 is TGTGCCAGCAGTCCACAGGGGAACTATGGCTACACCTTC. Protein sequence: CASSPQGNYGYTF.

This rearrangement joins TRBV5-5 to TRBJ1-4; D possibly corresponds to TRBD1 (5 bases). Germline V lookup: CDR1 SGHKS, CDR2 YYEKEE (reference sequence). V was cut by 3 bases and J by 3 bases, with 9 bases left in between. CDR3 length: 14 residues. CDR3 protein: CASSSGGSNEKLFF. The CDR3 DNA reads TGTGCCAGCAGCTCTGGGGGGTCTAATGAAAAACTGTTTTTT. The full variable domain, rest sourced from reference TRBV5-5 and TRBJ1-4, is DAGVTQSPTHLIKTRGQQVTLRCSPISGHKSVSWYQQVLGQGPQFIFQYYEKEERGRGNFPDRFSARQFPNYSSELNVNALLLGDSALYLCASSSGGSNEKLFFGSGTQLSVL.

The gene calls are TRBV10-3 and TRBJ2-5, with TRBD1 matching over 8 bases. The V gene end was trimmed by 6 bases and the J gene end by 1 base; junction bases not matched to a gene: 13. The CDR3 consists of 17 residues. Germline V gene lookup returns CDR1 ENHRY and CDR2 SYGVKD. DNA for the CDR3: TGTGCCATCAGACCACAGACAGGGGAAGACCCCCAAGAGACCCAGTACTTC. Translating gives CAIRPQTGEDPQETQYF.

The chain joins TRBV16 to TRBJ2-7, with D unresolved. The CDR3 is made up of 12 amino acids. V was pared by 4 bases and J by 5 bases, with 9 bases between. Germline V lookup: CDR1 KGHSY, CDR2 FQNENV. The CDR3 protein is CASSRALDEQYF. The CDR3 DNA is TGTGCCAGCAGCCGGGCACTGGACGAGCAGTACTTC. Full variable domain (rest looked up from reference TRBV16 and TRBJ2-7): GEEVAQTPKHLVRGEGQKAKLYCAPIKGHSYVFWYQQVLKNEFKFLISFQNENVFDETGMPKERFSAKCLPNSPCSLEIQATKLEDSAVYFCASSRALDEQYFGPGTRLTVT.

J is TRBJ2-7 and V is TRBV6-4; maybe TRBD2 (5 bases). Trimming pared 0 bases from V and 1 base from J, leaving 7 bases between. The CDR3 extends over 14 amino acids. Germline CDR1 is MRHNA and CDR2 is SNTAGT. CDR3 in amino acids: CASSDSPGSYEQYF. For the CDR3, the DNA is TGTGCCAGCAGTGACTCTCCGGGGTCCTACGAGCAGTACTTC.

V gene TRBV6-4 combines with J gene TRBJ1-6; D not resolved. V dropped 0 bases and J dropped 10 bases, with 10 bases sitting between them. The V gene's germline CDR1 is MRHNA and CDR2 SNTAGT. The CDR3 covers 14 residues. Here the CDR3 reads CASSDSEGSSPLHF. CDR3 in DNA: TGTGCCAGCAGTGACTCGGAGGGCTCCTCACCCCTCCACTTT.

The J gene is TRBJ2-5, the V gene TRBV27; 8 bases are a match to TRBD1. Unmatched junction bases numbered 6, after V lost 2 bases and J lost 4 bases. Germline assignment: CDR1 MNHEY and CDR2 SMNVEV (reference sequence). The CDR3 spans 15 residues. The CDR3 here is CASSLNRGSVETQYF. The CDR3 coding sequence is TGTGCCAGCAGTTTAAACAGGGGGTCCGTAGAGACCCAGTACTTC.

The rearrangement uses TRBV5-1 and TRBJ2-2, with D possibly TRBD2 on 5 matching bases. Trimming removed 0 bases from V and 2 bases from J, with 11 bases in between. This CDR3 is 16 amino acids long. The germline gives CDR1 SGHRS, CDR2 YFSETQ. The CDR3: CASSLGGSGNTGELFF. The CDR3 nucleotides are TGCGCCAGCAGCTTGGGCGGAAGCGGTAACACCGGGGAGCTGTTTTTT.

J is TRBJ2-5 and V is TRBV7-2; 7 nucleotides match TRBD2. V lost 5 bases and J lost 4; bases outside the gene matches: 16. This CDR3 is 17 amino acids long. Germline CDR1 and CDR2: SGHTA and FQGNSA. CDR3 DNA: TGTGCCAGCAGCCTCACTAGCGACGTGGCGTTGGGAGAGACCCAGTACTTC. Residues: CASSLTSDVALGETQYF.

The CDR3 here is CASTPWADNEQFF. The CDR3 DNA reads TGTGCCAGCACCCCGTGGGCCGACAATGAGCAGTTCTTC. The gene calls are TRBV9 and TRBJ2-1; D unclear. Germline V CDR1 and CDR2: SGDLS, YYNGEE. Trimming took 6 bases from V and 5 from J, leaving 12 bases between them. The CDR3 is 13 residues long.

The chain links TRBV6-1 to TRBJ1-6, with 7 nucleotides matching TRBD1. The CDR3 consists of 15 residues. The V gene end was trimmed by 7 bases and the J gene end by 2 bases; junction bases not matched to a gene: 5. Germline CDR1 MNHNS, CDR2 SASEGT. CDR3 DNA: TGTGCCAGCATAGACAGGGTAACCTATAATTCACCCCTCCACTTT. It is translated as CASIDRVTYNSPLHF.

The genes are TRBV7-9 and TRBJ2-3; weak D call: TRBD2 (6 bases). Trimming pared 1 base from V and 7 bases from J, leaving 12 bases between. Germline V gives CDR1 SEHNR, CDR2 FQNEAQ (reference sequence). The CDR3 consists of 14 residues. The CDR3 DNA follows: TGTGCCAGCAGCTTAGGGGCTAGCGTCCATACGCAGTATTTT. Its translation: CASSLGASVHTQYF.